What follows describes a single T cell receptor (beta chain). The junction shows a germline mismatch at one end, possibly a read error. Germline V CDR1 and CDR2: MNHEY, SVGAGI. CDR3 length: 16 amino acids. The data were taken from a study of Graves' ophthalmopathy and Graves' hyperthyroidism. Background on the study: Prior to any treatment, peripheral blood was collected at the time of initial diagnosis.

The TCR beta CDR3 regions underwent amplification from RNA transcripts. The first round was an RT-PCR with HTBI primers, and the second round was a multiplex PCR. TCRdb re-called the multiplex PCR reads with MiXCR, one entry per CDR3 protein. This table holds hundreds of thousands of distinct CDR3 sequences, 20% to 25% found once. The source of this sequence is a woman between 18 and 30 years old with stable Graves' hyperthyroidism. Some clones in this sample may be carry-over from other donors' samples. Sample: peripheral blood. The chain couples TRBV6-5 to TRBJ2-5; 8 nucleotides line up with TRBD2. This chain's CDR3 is CASSYGLAGSQETKYF. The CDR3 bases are TGTGCCAGCAGTTACGGGCTAGCGGGCTCACAAGAGACCAAGTACTTC.